This passage covers 27 T cell receptor beta chains from one sample sequenced in a study of identifying expanded T cells in peripheral blood. Method: immunoSEQ multiplex PCR; TCRdb's copy keeps in-frame clones and lacks some. The repertoire includes 81,000 or so clones, 84% of them detected once, and 15% to 20% sits in the top ten. Input material: blood. The receptors were gathered from a person between 18 and 70 years old in good health.

This chain joins TRBV7-8 and TRBJ1-2, with D uncertain. This CDR3 spans 13 amino acids. Germline lookup yields CDR1 SGHVS and CDR2 FQNEAQ. Trimming stripped 5 bases from V and 3 bases from J, with 10 bases between. This chain's CDR3 is CASSPTLDYGYTF. The CDR3 bases are TGTGCCAGCAGCCCCACCCTAGACTATGGCTACACCTTC.

There are many counts of this clone. This rearrangement joins TRBV27 to TRBJ1-1, with D unresolved. The germline V gene encodes CDR1 MNHEY and CDR2 SMNVEV (reference sequence). Trimming pared 8 bases from V and 4 bases from J, leaving 11 bases between. The CDR3 contains 12 residues. CDR3 sequence reads: CASGPKGTEAFF. The CDR3 DNA reads TGTGCCAGCGGCCCCAAGGGCACTGAAGCTTTCTTT.

The chain employs TRBV5-4 and TRBJ2-7; a possible D gene is TRBD1 (7 bases). Germline assignment: CDR1 SGHNT and CDR2 YYREEE (reference sequence). Deletions cut 4 bases from V and 2 bases from J, with 19 bases between. This CDR3 is 16 amino acids long. CDR3 protein: CASSPRRDSLTYEQYF. CDR3 DNA: TGTGCCAGCAGCCCTCGGAGGGACAGTTTAACCTACGAGCAGTACTTC. Full variable domain (outside the CDR3, taken from reference TRBV5-4 and TRBJ2-7): ETGVTQSPTHLIKTRGQQVTLRCSSQSGHNTVSWYQQALGQGPQFIFQYYREEENGRGNFPPRFSGLQFPNYSSELNVNALELDDSALYLCASSPRRDSLTYEQYFGPGTRLTVT.

Written as DNA, the CDR3 is TGTGCCAGTTCATCTGGGATCGGGTCCTACGAGCAGTACTTC. Its protein is CASSSGIGSYEQYF. The chain carries TRBV19 and TRBJ2-7; D is unresolved. There are 14 residues in the CDR3. Germline V gives CDR1 LNHDA, CDR2 SQIVND (reference sequence). The V gene lost 8 bases and the J gene lost 1 base, with 15 bases spanning the gap.

The chain links TRBV7-2 to TRBJ2-2, with 9 bases identical to TRBD2. With 2 bases clipped from V and 5 bases from J, the junction kept 3 bases outside the gene matches. Germline values: CDR1 SGHTA, CDR2 FQGNSA. The CDR3 is made up of 15 amino acids. As DNA, the CDR3 is TGTGCCAGCAGCTTACTAGCGGGAAAAACCGGGGAGCTGTTTTTT. Its protein product is CASSLLAGKTGELFF.

This chain joins TRBV6-7 and TRBJ2-1; the D call may be TRBD1 or TRBD2 (6 bases each). Being an ORF, TRBV6-7 has a function that is uncertain. V lost 6 bases and J 7 bases, leaving 16 bases between the germline ends. The CDR3 covers 14 residues. For the CDR3, the DNA is TGTGCCAGCAGAAACAACAGGGCGGGGAATGAGCAGTTCTTC. Encoded protein: CASRNNRAGNEQFF.

The gene calls are TRBV28 and TRBJ2-2; D remains ambiguous. This CDR3 is 12 amino acids long. Trimming removed 3 bases from V and 5 bases from J, with 4 bases in between. Per germline, CDR1 MDHEN and CDR2 SYDVKM. The CDR3 coding sequence is TGTGCCAGCAGTTTGAATACCGGGGAGCTGTTTTTT. Encoded protein: CASSLNTGELFF. The full variable domain, completed using reference TRBV28 and TRBJ2-2, is DVKVTQSSRYLVKRTGEKVFLECVQDMDHENMFWYRQDPGLGLRLIYFSYDVKMKEKGDIPEGYSVSREKKERFSLILESASTNQTSMYLCASSLNTGELFFGEGSRLTVL.

The chain is built from TRBV2 and TRBJ2-1, with TRBD2 matching 8 bases. Trimming at V came to 10 bases and at J to 1 base, leaving 9 bases not matched to a gene. There are 15 residues in the CDR3. Germline CDR1 reads SNHLY; CDR2 reads FYNNEI. The CDR3 loop reads CATTPGRVSYNEQFF. The CDR3 DNA reads as TGTGCCACCACCCCCGGGAGGGTGTCCTACAATGAGCAGTTCTTC.

This clone was seen a few times. The rearrangement links TRBV20-1 to TRBJ2-7, with no clear D. V was clipped by 6 bases and J by 6 bases, with 12 bases between them. The germline V gene has CDR1 DFQATT and CDR2 SNEGSKA (reference sequence). The CDR3 runs to 11 residues. CDR3 amino acids: CSAMGLGEQYF. In DNA form, the CDR3 reads TGCAGTGCAATGGGGTTGGGCGAGCAGTACTTC.

The V call is TRBV7-9, the J call TRBJ1-5; 7 bases align to TRBD1. J lost 0 bases, V lost 0 bases, and 2 bases had no gene match. In germline, CDR1 is SEHNR, CDR2 FQNEAQ (reference sequence). CDR3 size: 16 residues. DNA of the CDR3: TGTGCCAGCAGCTTAGCACAGGGGAATAGCAATCAGCCCCAGCATTTT. Translating gives CASSLAQGNSNQPQHF.

The chain has TRBV27 and TRBJ2-1, with D tentatively TRBD2 (5 bases). CDR1 and CDR2 (germline): MNHEY, SMNVEV (reference sequence). The V end was cut by 5 bases, the J end by 6 bases, with 11 bases between. The length of the CDR3 is 13 residues. The CDR3 here is CASSPSSGNEQFF. CDR3 DNA sequence: TGTGCCAGCAGTCCGTCCAGCGGCAATGAGCAGTTCTTC.

The chain employs TRBV28 and TRBJ2-5; TRBD2 matches 13 bases. V lost 7 bases to trimming and J lost 7 bases; unmatched junction nucleotides: 9. Germline V gene sequence: CDR1 MDHEN, CDR2 SYDVKM. The CDR3 extends over 15 amino acids. The CDR3 reads CASTFGLAGEGTQYF. The CDR3 DNA reads TGTGCCAGCACTTTTGGACTAGCGGGGGAAGGGACCCAGTACTTC.

This clone showed up just once. The gene calls are TRBV18 and TRBJ2-6; 7 nucleotides align to TRBD1. Germline values: CDR1 KGHSH, CDR2 LQKENI. CDR3 length equals 20 residues. Trimming removed 3 bases from V and 0 bases from J; junction bases left unmatched: 14. The CDR3: CASSPGQVKWPSSGANVLTF. For the CDR3, the DNA is TGTGCCAGCTCACCTGGACAGGTTAAATGGCCCAGCTCTGGGGCCAACGTCCTGACTTTC.

This sequence joins TRBV11-2 and TRBJ1-5; D is unclear. Germline V gives CDR1 SGHAT, CDR2 FQNNGV. Trimming left V 2 bases short and J 2 bases short, with 4 bases between. The CDR3 length is 13 residues. The CDR3 nucleotides read TGTGCCAGCAGCTTACATGGCAATCAGCCCCAGCATTTT. Its protein product is CASSLHGNQPQHF.

The CDR3: CASSEWDRERDTQYF. CDR3 DNA sequence: TGTGCCAGCAGTGAATGGGACAGGGAAAGAGATACGCAGTATTTT. This sequence joins TRBV2 and TRBJ2-3; 9 nucleotides match TRBD1. CDR1 is SNHLY, CDR2 FYNNEI, per germline. The CDR3 spans 15 residues. J lost 5 bases, V lost 2 bases, and 5 bases had no gene match.

The rearrangement joins TRBV9 to TRBJ2-5, with 11 positions matching TRBD2. J was trimmed by 1 base and V by 3 bases; bases with no gene match: 5. The CDR3 is 16 residues long. Germline CDR1 is SGDLS and CDR2 is YYNGEE. CDR3: CASSGELAGAQETQYF. In DNA form, the CDR3 reads TGTGCCAGCAGCGGGGAACTAGCGGGGGCCCAAGAGACCCAGTACTTC.

The rearrangement uses TRBV2 and TRBJ2-3, with D tentatively TRBD1 or TRBD2 (5 bases each). This CDR3 has 15 amino acids. Trimming removed 6 bases at V and 2 bases at J, with 15 bases between. Germline-derived CDR1 and CDR2 are SNHLY and FYNNEI. CDR3 sequence (DNA): TGTGCCAGCAGAACAGGACTTTCTCCCACAGATACGCAGTATTTT. As protein: CASRTGLSPTDTQYF.

Only one count was recorded for this clone. CDR3 DNA: TGTGCCAGCAGTTTAGACAGTAGCACAGATACGCAGTATTTT. It encodes CASSLDSSTDTQYF. The chain links TRBV28 to TRBJ2-3, with D maybe TRBD1 (5 bases). There are 14 residues in the CDR3. V was trimmed by 2 bases and J by 0 bases, leaving 6 bases between them. Germline CDR1 and CDR2: MDHEN and SYDVKM.

This rearrangement joins TRBV7-9 to TRBJ2-7; D not certain. Trimming took 2 bases from V and 5 from J, leaving 10 bases between them. CDR3 length: 13 amino acids. CDR1 is SEHNR and CDR2 is FQNEAQ in the germline V gene (reference sequence). The CDR3 sequence: CASSLSRPDEQYF. The CDR3 nucleotides are TGTGCCAGCAGCTTATCCCGGCCGGACGAGCAGTACTTC.

The chain uses TRBV5-1 and TRBJ1-1; D not certain. Germline values: CDR1 SGHRS, CDR2 YFSETQ. Trimming took off 9 bases at V and 8 bases at J, with 17 bases between the two ends. The CDR3 extends over 12 amino acids. CDR3 in DNA: TGCGCCAACCCCCATCGGTGGTCGGAAGCTTTCTTT. Amino acids: CANPHRWSEAFF.

Note on this clone: A read error may account for a junction end that differs from germline. The gene calls are TRBV7-7 and TRBJ2-1, with 8 bases fitting TRBD2. Germline CDR1 is SSHAT and CDR2 is FNYEAQ (reference sequence). The length of the CDR3 is 15 residues. CDR3 sequence (DNA): TGTGCTAGCAGCTTAAATAGCGGGAATCAGGGTGAGCAGTTCTTC. Protein product: CASSLNSGNQGEQFF. The full variable domain, completed using reference TRBV7-7 and TRBJ2-1, is GAGVSQSPRYKVTKRGQDVTLRCDPISSHATLYWYQQALGQGPEFLTYFNYEAQPDKSGLPSDRFSAERPEGSISTLTIQRTEQRDSAMYRCASSLNSGNQGEQFFGPGTRLTVL.

The chain is built from TRBV30 and TRBJ1-6; 8 bases align to TRBD1. The germline gives CDR1 GTSNPN, CDR2 SVGIG (reference sequence). J gave up 0 bases and V 2 bases, and 6 bases lay outside the gene matches. CDR3 length: 17 residues. CDR3 sequence reads: CAWSPGTGPSYNSPLHF. The CDR3 nucleotides read TGTGCCTGGAGTCCCGGGACAGGCCCCTCCTATAATTCACCCCTCCACTTT. Looking up the rest from reference TRBV30 and TRBJ1-6 gives the full variable domain: SQTIHQWPATLVQPVGSPLSLECTVEGTSNPNLYWYRQAAGRGLQLLFYSVGIGQISSEVPQNLSASRPQDRQFILSSKKLLLSDSGFYLCAWSPGTGPSYNSPLHFGNGTRLTVT.

The V gene is TRBV9, the J gene TRBJ1-2, with 8 bases identical to TRBD1. There are 16 residues in the CDR3. Trimming took 3 bases from V and 7 from J; bases not matched to a gene: 14. Germline loops: CDR1 SGDLS, CDR2 YYNGEE. CDR3 sequence reads: CASSGQGQITGSGYTF. The DNA of the CDR3 is TGTGCCAGCAGCGGACAGGGGCAGATCACGGGGAGTGGCTACACCTTC.

The J gene is TRBJ2-1, the V gene TRBV11-2; D is possibly TRBD2 (6 bases). Germline V gives CDR1 SGHAT, CDR2 FQNNGV. Between the trimmed V and J ends, which lost 0 bases and 2 bases, there was a span of 11 bases. This CDR3 contains 16 residues. The CDR3 coding sequence is TGTGCCAGCAGCTTAGATTGGGGCGGGACCTACAATGAGCAGTTCTTC. The encoded protein is CASSLDWGGTYNEQFF.

The chain employs TRBV19 and TRBJ2-7; D is possibly TRBD1 (6 bases). Per the germline V gene, CDR1 is LNHDA and CDR2 is SQIVND (reference sequence). The germline V and J ends were trimmed by 1 base and 4 bases, with 17 bases remaining between them. The CDR3 covers 16 residues. The CDR3 region is CASSIAGVAGSYEQYF. The CDR3, as DNA: TGTGCCAGTAGTATAGCAGGGGTAGCAGGATCTTACGAGCAGTACTTC.

The V call is TRBV4-2, the J call TRBJ2-7, with 10 bases identical to TRBD2. The CDR3 spans 18 residues. The V segment lost 0 bases and the J segment 1 base; nucleotides outside the gene matches: 9. CDR1 and CDR2 (germline): LGHNA, YNFKEQ. CDR3 in DNA: TGTGCCAGCAGCCAAGATTCTACGGATAGCGGGAGGTCCTACGAGCAGTACTTC. This translates into CASSQDSTDSGRSYEQYF.

The chain combines TRBV20-1 with TRBJ2-3; no reliable D call. This CDR3 is built from 11 residues. The V end was cut by 5 bases, the J end by 3 bases, with 6 bases between. Germline V gene data show CDR1 as DFQATT and CDR2 as SNEGSKA (reference sequence). CDR3: CSALQTDTQYF. For the CDR3, the DNA is TGCAGTGCTCTGCAGACAGATACGCAGTATTTT.